The present T cell receptor beta chain was sequenced within a study of blood T cell repertoires in COVID-19 (dated by TCRdb to 2018 to 2021). Study-wide context: Collaborator samples came from the United States, Italy and Spain and covered acute and convalescent phases of COVID-19. The material from the prospective study consisted of cDNA or gDNA derived from T cells, B-cell-depleted T cells, or PBMCs. The dataset comprised deeply sampled blood TCRbeta repertoires from subjects exposed to, actively infected with, or recovered from COVID-19. The repertoires were released in a freely available public database intended as a resource for research on the immune response to SARS-CoV-2. Samples were obtained from the ongoing ImmuneRACE study (first 160 participants) and from 1,000 to 1,500 subjects provided by 6 global collaborators. Nearly every sample came with metadata listing a de-identified subject ID, COVID-19 status, age in years and sex. HLA class I and class II types, where available, came from metadata supplied by the sample provider rather than from assay-based typing.

The immunoSEQ Assay, a bias-controlled multiplex PCR, was used to amplify TCRbeta CDR3 regions from genomic DNA. The paper's data handling went like this. Within the assay, amplification of reference gene primers was used to estimate how many nucleated cells each sample contained. Sequence reads were collapsed and filtered to measure the absolute abundance of every unique TCRbeta CDR3 rearrangement. For each sample, productive Simpson clonality was calculated by taking the square root of Simpson's diversity index across productive rearrangements. TCRdb holds this immuneACCESS table with in-frame rearrangements only. Some clones are missing; in checked studies, unresolved V genes explain under half, and the rest has no known cause. Clonal size and the V and J genes are those of that table, whereas D and trimming came from the DNA. This sample has some 200,000 clones in its table, and roughly 76% of those were observed once. The ten largest account for approximately 12% of the sample.

Study-wide findings and limitations: The amount of clinical and demographic metadata varied by source and participant and was provided uncurated.

For this clone: Its cognate antigen has yet to be identified. No per-base quality is available; no much larger clone lies one base away.

At one collaborating source in Seattle, patients were enrolled during active infection and were followed longitudinally through the course of disease. The collaborating institutions used their own protocols to collect whole blood in K2EDTA tubes. For TCRbeta analysis, collaborator samples were shipped as frozen whole blood, as isolated PBMCs, or as DNA extracted from either sample type. Measured from the cysteine to the phenylalanine, the CDR3 is 17 residues long. Only the CDR3 DNA stays, 51 bases, in frame from base 1. CDR1 and CDR2 are drawn from the germline V gene: LGHNA, YNFKEQ. The germline V end is reduced by 2 bases and the J end by 4 bases; junction bases left unmatched: 11.

The source material was peripheral blood. The TCR originated in a woman aged 80 or over with COVID-19, enrolled during active disease. The chain is assembled from TRBV4-2 and TRBJ1-2; 9 middle bases align to TRBD1. CDR3 protein: CASSQKGGDRAIYGYTF. The sequenced DNA is TGTGCCAGCAGCCAAAAGGGGGGGGACAGGGCGATCTATGGCTACACCTTC.